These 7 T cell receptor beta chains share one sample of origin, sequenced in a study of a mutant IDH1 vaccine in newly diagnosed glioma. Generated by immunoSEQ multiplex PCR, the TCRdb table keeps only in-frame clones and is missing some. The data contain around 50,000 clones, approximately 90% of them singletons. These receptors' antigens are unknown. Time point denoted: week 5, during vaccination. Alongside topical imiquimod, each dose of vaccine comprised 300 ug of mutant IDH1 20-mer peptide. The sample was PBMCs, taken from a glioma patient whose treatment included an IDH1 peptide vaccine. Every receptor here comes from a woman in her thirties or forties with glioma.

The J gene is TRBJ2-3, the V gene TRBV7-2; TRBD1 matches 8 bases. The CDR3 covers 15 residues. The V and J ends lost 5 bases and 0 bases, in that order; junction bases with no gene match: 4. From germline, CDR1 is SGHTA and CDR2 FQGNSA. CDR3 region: CASSPYRGSTDTQYF. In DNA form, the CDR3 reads TGTGCCAGCAGCCCTTACAGGGGGAGCACAGATACGCAGTATTTT.

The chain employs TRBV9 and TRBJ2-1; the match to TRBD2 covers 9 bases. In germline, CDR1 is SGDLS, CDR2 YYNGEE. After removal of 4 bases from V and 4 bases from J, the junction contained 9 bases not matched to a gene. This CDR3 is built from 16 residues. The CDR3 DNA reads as TGTGCCAGCAGCCCCGATCTTAGCGGGAGTTACAATGAGCAGTTCTTC. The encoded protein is CASSPDLSGSYNEQFF.

The CDR3 here is CASSPGGGENYGYTF. CDR3 sequence (DNA): TGTGCCAGCAGCCCCGGAGGGGGCGAGAACTATGGCTACACCTTC. The chain links TRBV5-4 to TRBJ1-2; 7 nucleotides match TRBD1. Trimming removed 4 bases from V and 2 bases from J; junction bases left unmatched: 8. Germline V gives CDR1 SGHNT, CDR2 YYREEE (reference sequence). This CDR3 comprises 15 residues.

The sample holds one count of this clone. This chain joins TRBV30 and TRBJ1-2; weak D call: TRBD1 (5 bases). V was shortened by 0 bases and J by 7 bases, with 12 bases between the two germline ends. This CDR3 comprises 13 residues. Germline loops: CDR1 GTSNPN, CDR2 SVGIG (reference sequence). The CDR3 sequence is CAWSVGGVVGYTF. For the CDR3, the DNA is TGTGCCTGGAGTGTAGGAGGGGTAGTTGGCTACACCTTC. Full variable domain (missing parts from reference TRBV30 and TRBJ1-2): SQTIHQWPATLVQPVGSPLSLECTVEGTSNPNLYWYRQAAGRGLQLLFYSVGIGQISSEVPQNLSASRPQDRQFILSSKKLLLSDSGFYLCAWSVGGVVGYTFGSGTRLTVV.

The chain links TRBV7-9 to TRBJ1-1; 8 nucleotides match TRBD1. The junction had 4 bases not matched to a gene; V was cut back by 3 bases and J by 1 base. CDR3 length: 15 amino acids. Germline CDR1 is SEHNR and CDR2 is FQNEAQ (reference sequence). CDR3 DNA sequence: TGTGCCAGCAGCTTTACCACAGGGGGGAACACTGAAGCTTTCTTT. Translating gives CASSFTTGGNTEAFF.

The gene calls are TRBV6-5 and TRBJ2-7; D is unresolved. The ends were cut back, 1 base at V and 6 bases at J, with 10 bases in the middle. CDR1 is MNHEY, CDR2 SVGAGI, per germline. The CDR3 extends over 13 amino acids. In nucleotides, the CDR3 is TGTGCCAGCAGTTACTACCGGGTCTCCGAGCAGTACTTC. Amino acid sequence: CASSYYRVSEQYF.

The DNA of the CDR3 is TGTGCCAGCAGCTGGGGACAGGGGGGCACTGAAGCTTTCTTT. Amino acids: CASSWGQGGTEAFF. The chain recombines TRBV7-8 with TRBJ1-1; TRBD1 aligns across 11 bases. CDR3 length: 14 amino acids. Germline V gene sequence: CDR1 SGHVS, CDR2 FQNEAQ. V dropped 4 bases and J dropped 4; count of bases not matched to a gene: 2. Supplemented by reference TRBV7-8 and TRBJ1-1, the full variable domain reads GAGVSQSPRYKVAKRGQDVALRCDPISGHVSLFWYQQALGQGPEFLTYFQNEAQLDKSGLPSDRFFAERPEGSVSTLKIQRTQQEDSAVYLCASSWGQGGTEAFFGQGTRLTVV.